What follows is one T cell receptor (beta chain) and its context. Its antigen is not identified. This specimen belongs to a study of T cell responses to AZD1222 COVID-19 vaccine. Findings and caveats of the study: Most donors were white British, females outnumbered males, and clonal diversity was possibly underestimated. CD4 TCRs associated with vaccination spanned spike, dominating at 160-218 and 743-854. Compared with day 0, the breadth and depth of the Spike-specific TCR repertoire rose significantly after two doses of AZD1222.

CDR3 length: 13 amino acids. Trimming pared 6 bases from V and 3 bases from J, leaving 9 bases between. From germline, CDR1 is MDHEN and CDR2 SYDVKM. Only in-frame clones appear in the TCRdb table, and some are missing; sequencing was by immunoSEQ multiplex PCR. The repertoire includes about 100,000 clones, nearly 95% of them detected once, and more than 1.5% sits in the top ten. This clonotype originated in an adult in good health. The sample consisted of peripheral blood, taken on day 0 of AZD1222 vaccination. The chain carries TRBV28 and TRBJ2-1, with unresolved D. CDR3 region: CASRPSFYNEQFF. The CDR3 DNA reads TGTGCCAGCAGACCTAGTTTCTACAATGAGCAGTTCTTC.